This entry lists 17 T cell receptor beta chains sequenced from one sample in a study of blood T cell repertoires in COVID-19. TCRdb's copy holds only in-frame clones and misses some; the assay was immunoSEQ multiplex PCR. This repertoire shows about 410,000 clones, roughly 88% found once; its top ten account for about 0.6%. The sequencing sample was made of PBMCs or T cells enriched from blood (not recorded which). Every receptor here comes from a man aged 18 to 29 who had recovered from COVID-19.

This chain links TRBV18 with TRBJ1-1; 8 bases line up with TRBD1. In germline, CDR1 is KGHSH, CDR2 LQKENI. V was clipped by 4 bases and J by 3 bases; unmatched bases: 4. This CDR3 contains 14 residues. The CDR3 sequence: CASSQTDRDTEAFF. CDR3 sequence (DNA): TGTGCCAGCTCACAGACGGACAGGGACACTGAAGCTTTCTTT.

J is TRBJ1-5 and V is TRBV28; 9 positions agree with TRBD1. Trimming removed 5 bases from V and 7 bases from J; junction bases left unmatched: 6. CDR1 and CDR2 from the germline V gene are MDHEN and SYDVKM. CDR3 size: 14 residues. CDR3 coding DNA: TGTGCCAGCAGTGGACAGGGGTCGAAACAGCCCCAGCATTTT. Translated, it gives CASSGQGSKQPQHF.

The chain is built from TRBV2 and TRBJ1-2; possible D gene TRBD1, 6 bases. The CDR3 sequence is 16 residues long. Germline lookup yields CDR1 SNHLY and CDR2 FYNNEI. Deletions cut 1 base from V and 7 bases from J, with 19 bases between. Here the CDR3 DNA reads TGTGCCAGCAGTGAAGAGGCGCAGGGGATCATCTCTGGCTACACCTTC. Its protein product is CASSEEAQGIISGYTF.

This clone was seen once. The V and J genes are TRBV11-2 and TRBJ2-2; no clear D. The CDR3 is made up of 16 amino acids. The ends were cut back, 3 bases at V and 0 bases at J, with 11 bases in the middle. Looked up from germline, CDR1 is SGHAT and CDR2 is FQNNGV. CDR3 amino acids: CASSFLETSNTGELFF. The CDR3 DNA is TGTGCCAGCAGCTTTCTAGAGACCTCGAACACCGGGGAGCTGTTTTTT.

The chain has TRBV6-1 and TRBJ1-1; 7 bases match TRBD1. CDR3 length equals 14 residues. From germline, CDR1 is MNHNS and CDR2 SASEGT. J gave up 5 bases and V 2 bases, and 5 bases lay outside the gene matches. The CDR3 spells CASSERGPGTEAFF. The CDR3 DNA follows: TGTGCCAGCAGTGAAAGGGGGCCCGGAACTGAAGCTTTCTTT.

A single count supports this clone. This chain uses TRBV7-2 with TRBJ2-7; TRBD2 aligns across 7 bases. Looked up from germline, CDR1 is SGHTA and CDR2 is FQGNSA. The CDR3 has 14 residues. V trimming: 1 base; J trimming: 5 bases; junction bases outside the gene matches: 5. CDR3 loop: CASSLGSGINEQYF. The CDR3 bases are TGTGCCAGCAGCTTAGGGAGCGGGATCAACGAGCAGTACTTC.

This rearrangement joins TRBV7-8 to TRBJ2-2; the D gene is possibly TRBD1 (6 bases). Per the germline V gene, CDR1 is SGHVS and CDR2 is FQNEAQ. The CDR3 totals 15 residues. V was clipped by 4 bases and J by 7 bases, with 16 bases between them. The CDR3 loop reads CASSSLTGDIGELFF. As DNA, the CDR3 is TGTGCCAGCAGCTCCCTGACAGGAGATATCGGGGAGCTGTTTTTT.

The genes are TRBV18 and TRBJ2-5, with a weak D call TRBD1 (6 bases). The length of the CDR3 is 13 residues. The germline V gene has CDR1 KGHSH and CDR2 LQKENI. Trimming left V 6 bases short and J 5 bases short, with 13 bases between. CDR3 DNA: TGTGCCAGCTCCGAGACAGGATTTGAGACCCAGTACTTC. Protein product: CASSETGFETQYF.

The rearrangement links TRBV12-5 to TRBJ2-2, with D unresolved. Germline V gene lookup returns CDR1 LGHNT and CDR2 FRNRAP. Trimming cost V 7 bases and J 1 base, with 7 bases left between them. The CDR3 contains 13 residues. The CDR3 is CASAEQNTGELFF. The CDR3 DNA follows: TGTGCTAGTGCCGAACAGAACACCGGGGAGCTGTTTTTT.

A single count supports this clone. In DNA, the CDR3 is TGTGCCTGGAGCCGCGGACAGGGAGACCAGCCCCAGCATTTT. Translation: CAWSRGQGDQPQHF. The chain recombines TRBV30 with TRBJ1-5, with TRBD1 matching 8 bases. This CDR3 is built from 14 residues. V gave up 3 bases and J gave up 7 bases; unmatched junction bases: 8. The V gene's germline CDR1 is GTSNPN and CDR2 SVGIG (reference sequence).

The rearrangement uses TRBV28 and TRBJ1-2; TRBD1 matches 10 bases. Germline V lookup: CDR1 MDHEN, CDR2 SYDVKM. The CDR3 contains 15 residues. The V and J ends lost 8 bases and 7 bases, in that order; junction bases with no gene match: 13. The CDR3 sequence is CASGDRGNLGSGYTF. In DNA form, the CDR3 reads TGTGCCAGCGGGGACAGGGGAAATTTAGGAAGTGGCTACACCTTC.

This chain uses TRBV11-1 with TRBJ2-1; D may be TRBD1 (6 bases). CDR3 length: 12 amino acids. V gave up 5 bases and J gave up 8 bases, with 10 bases separating them. Germline loops: CDR1 SGHAT, CDR2 FQDESV (reference sequence). In DNA, the CDR3 is TGTGCCAGCAGCCCACAGGGCTATGAGCAGTTCTTC. It is translated as CASSPQGYEQFF.

The J gene is TRBJ1-5, the V gene TRBV28; TRBD1 agrees at 7 bases. V lost 6 bases and J lost 2; bases outside the gene matches: 10. Germline assignment: CDR1 MDHEN and CDR2 SYDVKM. The CDR3 length is 16 residues. In DNA form, the CDR3 reads TGTGCCAGCAGCCCGTACAGGGGTCTGGGCAATCAGCCCCAGCATTTT. This encodes CASSPYRGLGNQPQHF.

The V call is TRBV6-1, the J call TRBJ2-1, with no clear D. The germline V gene encodes CDR1 MNHNS and CDR2 SASEGT. Deletions cut 0 bases from V and 6 bases from J, with 9 bases between. The CDR3 is 14 amino acids. CDR3 nucleotides: TGTGCCAGCAGTGAAGCTAGCCCGGCCAATGAGCAGTTCTTC. The encoded protein is CASSEASPANEQFF.

V usage is TRBV7-9 and J usage is TRBJ1-2; tentatively, D is TRBD1 (5 bases). Trimming left V 2 bases short and J 3 bases short, with 7 bases between. The CDR3 length is 13 residues. The germline CDR1 and CDR2 sequences are SEHNR and FQNEAQ (reference sequence). DNA of the CDR3: TGTGCCAGCAGCTTAACAGGCGACTATGGCTACACCTTC. Protein sequence: CASSLTGDYGYTF. Looking up the rest from reference TRBV7-9 and TRBJ1-2 gives the full variable domain: DTGVSQNPRHKITKRGQNVTFRCDPISEHNRLYWYRQTLGQGPEFLTYFQNEAQLEKSRLLSDRFSAERPKGSFSTLEIQRTEQGDSAMYLCASSLTGDYGYTFGSGTRLTVV.

J is TRBJ1-2 and V is TRBV7-9; 10 bases agree with TRBD1. The germline V gene has CDR1 SEHNR and CDR2 FQNEAQ (reference sequence). Trimming cost V 11 bases and J 1 base; bases outside gene matches: 10. This CDR3 region has 15 residues. DNA of the CDR3: TGTGCCGGCTCCTTTGGGACAGGGGTTAACTATGGCTACACCTTC. The encoded protein is CAGSFGTGVNYGYTF.

This chain links TRBV6-5 with TRBJ1-3; D may be TRBD1 (6 bases). Germline CDR1 and CDR2: MNHEY and SVGAGI. This CDR3 is 14 amino acids long. V shed 8 bases and J shed 1 base, with 12 bases lying between them. The CDR3 coding sequence is TGTGCCAGCCAAACAGGGTTTTCTGGAAACACCATATATTTT. Amino acids: CASQTGFSGNTIYF.